This T cell receptor beta chain was sequenced for a study of blood T cell repertoires in COVID-19. Background on the study: T cells, B-cell-depleted T cells, or PBMCs provided the cDNA or gDNA that served as material.

V gave up 0 bases and J gave up 3 bases, with 20 bases separating them. The CDR3 runs to 18 residues. Looked up from germline, CDR1 is MGHRA and CDR2 is YSYEKL. Original processing notes: Amplifying reference gene primers gave estimates of nucleated cell counts. Libraries were prepared by immunoSEQ multiplex PCR; TCRdb keeps only in-frame clonotypes and omits some of them. V, J and clone size were drawn from that table, and D and trimming were deduced from the DNA. The data show about 45,000 clones, 83% seen once. Sequences were obtained from peripheral blood. The V and J genes are TRBV4-1 and TRBJ1-1; D is unresolved. The sequence came from an elderly woman with acute or convalescent COVID-19. CDR3 region: CASSQDLEGRGRYTEAFF. The CDR3 coding sequence is TGCGCCAGCAGCCAAGATCTTGAAGGACGAGGGAGGTACACTGAAGCTTTCTTT.